This TCR beta chain originates from a study of breast tumors, draining lymph nodes, adjacent tissues. Study-wide results and limits: Most tumor T cells seemingly derive from lymph node, then expand in tumor. The lymph node origin of tumor T cells was framed as consistent with a hypothesis, not demonstrated.

The CDR3 covers 16 residues. Germline V gives CDR1 SGHVS, CDR2 FQNEAQ. Trimming cost V 1 base and J 2 bases, with 13 bases left between them. TCRdb fed the multiplex PCR reads into MiXCR, producing one record per CDR3 protein. The sample has approximately 63,000 distinct CDR3 sequences, roughly 57% seen once. Remarks on this clonotype: Its cognate antigen is unknown.

V gene TRBV7-8 combines with J gene TRBJ2-3; D gene uncertain. The TCR was taken from a female donor with breast cancer. Some clones in this sample may be carry-over from other donors' samples. The specimen sequenced was breast tumor tissue. This CDR3 is CASSLVRSLITDTQYF. CDR3 in DNA: TGTGCCAGCAGCTTAGTGAGGTCGCTAATCACAGATACGCAGTATTTT.